This paragraph covers one T cell receptor beta chain sequence. No antigen is known for it. The use of a sample-barcoded 5' primer and a J-beta primer mix characterized a second PCR of roughly 7 to 11 cycles. One entry per CDR3 protein, called by TCRdb with MiXCR from the 5' RACE reads. The table records about 1.5 million distinct CDR3 sequences, around 39% of them present only once. The source of the sample is a study of blood T cells in healthy people across ages. Overall study findings and caveats: Naive T cell percentage strongly correlated with TCR beta diversity.

This clonotype originated in a woman under 30 in good health. The sample consisted of blood.

In DNA, the CDR3 is TGTGCCAGCTCGCGGATGACAGGCACAGATACGCAGTATTTT. This translates into CASSRMTGTDTQYF. This chain connects TRBV18 to TRBJ2-3; the D gene is possibly TRBD1 (5 bases). Trimming cost V 6 bases and J 1 base, with 11 bases left between them. There are 14 residues in the CDR3. Germline-derived CDR1 and CDR2 are KGHSH and LQKENI.